This T cell receptor (beta chain) stems from a study of T cell changes during pregnancy in multiple sclerosis. Clones were read by immunoSEQ multiplex PCR, and TCRdb kept only the in-frame ones, dropping some. The sample holds tens of thousands of clones, approximately 94% seen once. Germline V CDR1 and CDR2: SGHTA, FQGNSA. V was pared by 3 bases and J by 6 bases, with 11 bases between. The length of the CDR3 is 13 residues. The starting material was CD4+ T cells from peripheral blood mononuclear cells, obtained in the second trimester of pregnancy. This sequence joins TRBV7-2 and TRBJ1-2; D gene unclear. The sequence was obtained from a female donor with multiple sclerosis, enrolled in a pregnancy study. The CDR3 protein is CASSFRAGHGYTF. Here the CDR3 DNA reads TGTGCCAGCAGCTTCCGCGCAGGCCATGGCTACACCTTC.